This T cell receptor beta chain was sequenced in a study of STAT5B mutations in CD4+ large granular lymphocyte leukemia. This table comes from immunoSEQ multiplex PCR, and its TCRdb copy is limited to in-frame clones, with some not included. The repertoire has about 1,600 clones, roughly four fifths of them found once; the top ten carry roughly 90%. The sample holds a few counts of this clone. The origin of this receptor is a woman in her sixties or seventies with CD4+ T-cell large granular lymphocyte leukemia. Sequenced: PBMCs.

The CDR3 here is CASIRGARDTEAFF. The CDR3 bases are TGTGCCAGCATCCGGGGGGCTCGGGACACTGAAGCTTTCTTT. The V and J genes are TRBV11-2 and TRBJ1-1, with TRBD1 as a possible D gene (6 bases). Germline V gene data show CDR1 as SGHAT and CDR2 as FQNNGV. The CDR3 is 14 amino acids. The V end lost 7 bases, the J end lost 3 bases, and 15 bases lay between the germline ends.